This T cell receptor (beta chain) was identified in a study of blood T cell repertoires in COVID-19. About the study: COVID-19 samples from acute and convalescent phases originated in the United States, Italy and Spain. The analysed material was cDNA or gDNA that came from T cells, B-cell-depleted T cells, or PBMCs.

This clone was detected a few times. Germline CDR1 reads LGHNA; CDR2 reads YSLEER. V dropped 4 bases and J dropped 3; count of bases not matched to a gene: 4. The CDR3 loop spans 16 amino acids. Participant ages covered about 18 to 89 years across some 25 US areas. As originally analysed: Reference gene primer amplification in the assay estimated nucleated cell counts. Sequencing used immunoSEQ multiplex PCR; TCRdb keeps in-frame clones, though not all of them. The DNA was the basis for D and trimming; V, J and clone size are from that table. The sample yields about 220,000 clones, around 89% seen once.

The receptor was derived from a woman aged 40 to 50 with acute COVID-19. Sequencing input: PBMCs or T cells enriched from blood (not recorded which). The chain employs TRBV4-3 and TRBJ2-3; 13 positions match TRBD2. CDR3 sequence: CASSLGLAGHTDTQYF. The CDR3 DNA reads TGCGCCAGCAGCCTGGGACTAGCGGGGCATACAGATACGCAGTATTTT.